The 24 T cell receptor beta chains below were found in one sample sequenced in a study of tumor and adjacent non-tumor tissue in lung cancer (dated by TCRdb to about 2018). Receptor libraries were prepared by multiplex PCR. The listed sequencing device is Illumina HiSeq 2500. TCRbeta libraries were built by three rounds of nested PCR using primers (Table S4), following protocols modified from ARM-PCR. Using fastp trimming at Q25 and MiXCR clonotype assembly, TCRdb reanalyzed the public sequencing data and kept in-frame beta chains. Records with the same CDR3 protein are collapsed into one entry carrying the most frequent genes and DNA. The sample records about 200,000 distinct CDR3 sequences, approximately 74% of which are singletons. The ten largest make up roughly 24% of the sample. Bulk unsorted tissue served as the source for RNA extraction, and RNA quality was assessed using a NanoDrop ND-1000 and an Agilent 2100.

The sequencing input was lung tumor tissue. These receptors all come from a man aged 55 to 70 with non-small cell lung cancer.

To note about this clonotype: A single base separates this from a much larger clone, so it may be a read error. The chain has TRBV11-3 and TRBJ2-7; TRBD2 aligns across 10 bases. This CDR3 is built from 15 residues. The ends lost 5 bases at V and 3 bases at J; junction bases unmatched: 7. Germline lookup yields CDR1 SGHNT and CDR2 YENEEA. The CDR3 DNA sequence: TGTGCCAGCAGCATCGTGACTAGCGGGCGCTACGAGCAGTACTTC. Amino acid sequence: CASSIVTSGRYEQYF.

This clonotype has just one count. A junction boundary mismatches the germline segment, possibly from a read error. The chain joins TRBV6-5 to TRBJ1-4; 7 bases align to TRBD1. The length of the CDR3 is 15 residues. CDR1 MNHEY and CDR2 SVGAGI come from the germline V gene. The CDR3 protein is CASNYTTGINEKLFF. Here the CDR3 DNA reads TGTGCCAGCAATTACACGACAGGGATTAATGAAAAACTGTTTTTT.

This clonotype is a singleton in its sample. The CDR3 loop is CAISLGRAGEKLFF. CDR3 nucleotides: TGTGCCATCAGTCTCGGAAGGGCTGGGGAAAAACTGTTTTTT. The genes are TRBV10-3 and TRBJ1-4; D is undetermined. CDR3 length equals 14 residues. Deletions cut 5 bases from V and 8 bases from J, with 15 bases between. The germline V gene has CDR1 ENHRY and CDR2 SYGVKD.

Points on this clonotype: Germline is not matched at one junction end, which may reflect a read error. The chain recombines TRBV29-1 with TRBJ1-3; D not certain. CDR3 length equals 14 residues. Germline-derived CDR1 and CDR2 are SQVTM and ANQGSEA. The CDR3 coding sequence is TGCAGCGTCGGGTCTGGTACCTCTGGAAACTCCATATATTTT. Translation: CSVGSGTSGNSIYF.

V is TRBV7-3 and J is TRBJ2-3; 8 bases are shared with TRBD2. With V trimmed by 4 bases and J by 14 bases, 14 bases remained unmatched. Germline assignment: CDR1 SGHTA and CDR2 FQGTGA. The CDR3 has 14 residues. CDR3 nucleotide sequence: TGTGCCAGCAGCTCGGGACTAGGAGGAGGCTTCCTGTATTTT. Protein product: CASSSGLGGGFLYF.

To note about this clonotype: The junction and the germline gene differ at one end; a read error may be behind it. J is TRBJ2-3 and V is TRBV4-1; D gene ambiguous. Germline CDR1 MGHRA, CDR2 YSYEKL. This CDR3 spans 14 amino acids. In DNA, the CDR3 is TGCGCCAGCGGCCAAGGCCGGAGTACAGATACGCAGTATTTT. Its translation: CASGQGRSTDTQYF.

Comments on this clonotype: The DNA is omitted, as the CDR3 cannot be located on it reliably, and the CDR3 follows TCRdb's listing. The chain joins TRBV11-2 to TRBJ1-1. Germline CDR1 SGHAT, CDR2 FQNNGV. Inclusive of both ends, the CDR3 amounts to 14 amino acids. The CDR3: CAISLVGRGTEASF.

The chain combines TRBV4-2 with TRBJ2-7, with 7 bases that match TRBD1. J lost 7 bases, V lost 0 bases, and 9 bases had no gene match. The CDR3 runs to 15 residues. Germline-derived CDR1 and CDR2 are LGHNA and YNFKEQ. The CDR3 protein is CASSQEKGATGEQYF. CDR3 nucleotide sequence: TGTGCCAGCAGCCAAGAGAAGGGGGCAACGGGAGAGCAGTACTTC.

Remarks on this clonotype: Mismatch with germline at one junction end may stem from a read error. This CDR3 reads CTSRFSGTDLSNEQFF. The CDR3 bases are TGTACCAGCAGATTTTCAGGGACCGACCTCTCCAATGAGCAGTTCTTC. The gene calls are TRBV11-3 and TRBJ2-1; D possibly matches TRBD1 or TRBD2 (5 bases each). Germline assignment: CDR1 SGHNT and CDR2 YENEEA. This CDR3 region has 16 residues.

Notes on this clonotype: Germline is not matched at one junction end, which may reflect a read error. The chain joins TRBV11-2 to TRBJ1-1, with D uncertain. The CDR3 is made up of 14 amino acids. CDR1 is SGHAT and CDR2 is FQNNGV in the germline V gene. CDR3 amino acids: CSSSAQVVITEAFF. The CDR3 DNA reads TGTTCCAGCAGCGCCCAGGTCGTGATCACTGAAGCTTTCTTT.

This rearrangement joins TRBV6-8 to TRBJ2-2; D unclear. There are 14 residues in the CDR3. Germline values: CDR1 MNHGY, CDR2 SAAAGT. V was clipped by 0 bases and J by 4 bases, with 6 bases between them. CDR3 loop: CASSYSDGTGELFF. DNA of the CDR3: TGTGCCAGCAGTTACTCCGACGGCACCGGGGAGCTGTTTTTT.

Comment on this clonotype: Likely a read error: the CDR3 ends without its conserved phenylalanine or tryptophan. V is TRBV12-3 or TRBV12-4 and J is TRBJ2-7; D ambiguous. V was trimmed by 5 bases and J by 5 bases, leaving 10 bases between them. This CDR3 is built from 12 residues. CDR3 sequence reads: CASSLIDNEQYS. CDR3 sequence (DNA): TGTGCCAGCAGTCTCATTGACAACGAGCAGTACTCC.

This rearrangement joins TRBV11-2 to TRBJ2-1, with 10 bases aligning to TRBD2. The last part of the DNA fits TRBJ2-7 better; the J call may be wrong. From germline, CDR1 is SGHAT and CDR2 FQNNGV. The CDR3 consists of 14 residues. The CDR3 sequence is CASNSSGGYNEQYF. DNA for the CDR3: TGTGCCAGCAACTCTAGCGGGGGATACAATGAGCAGTACTTC.

With respect to this clonotype: A much bigger clone sits one base away, suggesting this may be a read error. This chain connects TRBV5-4 to TRBJ1-1; unclear D gene. The CDR3 sequence is 13 residues long. With 6 bases removed from V and 0 bases from J, the gap between germline ends came to 9 bases. The germline V gene has CDR1 SGHNT and CDR2 YYREEE (reference sequence). The chain's CDR3 is CASNSPMNTEAFF. The CDR3 coding sequence is TGTGCCAGCAACTCTCCGATGAACACTGAAGCTTTCTTT.

About this clonotype itself: This could be a read error, since a much larger clone is one nucleotide away. V gene TRBV6-1 combines with J gene TRBJ1-6; D gene uncertain. Germline values: CDR1 MNHNS, CDR2 SASEGT. The CDR3 spans 13 residues. The V and J ends lost 6 bases and 9 bases respectively, with 12 bases between them. CDR3 in amino acids: CASSTDDSSPLHF. Here the CDR3 DNA reads TGTGCCAGCAGCACGGACGATAGTTCACCCCTCCACTTT.

This clonotype was recorded once. Germline is not matched at one junction end, which may reflect a read error. The V call is TRBV5-4, the J call TRBJ1-1, with D tentatively TRBD1 (5 bases). This CDR3 spans 14 amino acids. The germline V gene has CDR1 SGHNT and CDR2 YYREEE (reference sequence). CDR3 amino acids: CASSSDRVNIETFF. CDR3 nucleotide sequence: TGTGCCAGCAGCTCCGACAGAGTGAACATTGAAACTTTCTTT.

On this clonotype itself: Being one base from a much bigger clone, this may be a read error. The gene calls are TRBV7-8 and TRBJ2-5, with D perhaps TRBD2 (6 bases). The CDR3 totals 17 residues. In germline, CDR1 is SGHVS, CDR2 FQNEAQ. CDR3 DNA sequence: TGTGCCACCAGCTTAGATCCCACACGCGGGGCCCAGGGGACCCAGTACTTC. This gives the protein CATSLDPTRGAQGTQYF. The whole variable domain, filled in from reference TRBV7-8 and TRBJ2-5, reads GAGVSQSPRYKVAKRGQDVALRCDPISGHVSLFWYQQALGQGPEFLTYFQNEAQLDKSGLPSDRFFAERPEGSVSTLKIQRTQQEDSAVYLCATSLDPTRGAQGTQYFGPGTRLLVL.

This clonotype was counted a single time. This rearrangement joins TRBV7-8 to TRBJ2-1; TRBD2 agrees at 9 bases. The CDR3 totals 18 residues. Trimming at V came to 3 bases and at J to 8 bases, leaving 17 bases not matched to a gene. Germline V CDR1 and CDR2: SGHVS, FQNEAQ. In DNA form, the CDR3 reads TGTGCCAGCAGCTTTGGGGGAACTAGCGGGTGGGTCAGAGATGAGCAGTTCTTC. It is translated as CASSFGGTSGWVRDEQFF.

This clonotype has a single count. This chain links TRBV11-3 with TRBJ2-1; D possibly corresponds to TRBD2 (6 bases). Germline assignment: CDR1 SGHNT and CDR2 YENEEA. Trimming stripped 0 bases from V and 0 bases from J, with 21 bases between. This CDR3 contains 20 residues. The CDR3 DNA reads as TGTGCCAGCAGCTTAGATCTCCTAGCGTCCTCTATGGGCTCCTACAATGAGCAGTTCTTC. This translates into CASSLDLLASSMGSYNEQFF.

Turning to this clonotype: The junction departs from the called germline gene at one end, perhaps through a read error. This chain connects TRBV11-3 to TRBJ1-1; D possibly corresponds to TRBD1 (5 bases). This CDR3 has 14 residues. Germline-derived CDR1 and CDR2 are SGHNT and YENEEA. In nucleotides, the CDR3 is TGTGCAAGCAGCACCGGGACGGGAAACCCTGAAGCTTTCTTT. Protein sequence: CASSTGTGNPEAFF. The full variable domain, its missing parts supplied by reference TRBV11-3 and TRBJ1-1, is EAGVVQSPRYKIIEKKQPVAFWCNPISGHNTLYWYLQNLGQGPELLIRYENEEAVDDSQLPKDRFSAERLKGVDSTLKIQPAELGDSAVYLCASSTGTGNPEAFFGQGTRLTVV.

Of note for this clonotype: The junction shows a germline mismatch at one end, possibly a read error. The chain employs TRBV5-1 and TRBJ1-1; 7 bases match TRBD1. From germline, CDR1 is SGHRS and CDR2 YFSETQ. The CDR3 loop spans 15 amino acids. CDR3 nucleotide sequence: TGTGCCAGCAGCCTCCTGATAGGGGGCGAGACTGAAGCTTTCTTT. Translation: CASSLLIGGETEAFF.

This clonotype appeared a few times. The V and J genes are TRBV20-1 and TRBJ2-5, with D tentatively TRBD2 (6 bases). Looked up from germline, CDR1 is DFQATT and CDR2 is SNEGSKA (reference sequence). The CDR3 runs to 12 residues. V lost 6 bases and J 0 bases, leaving 8 bases between the germline ends. CDR3 loop: CSARENQETQYF. CDR3 nucleotide sequence: TGCAGTGCCCGGGAGAACCAAGAGACCCAGTACTTC.

CDR3 sequence: CILRDKVKNIQYF. The CDR3 DNA reads TGCATCCTCCGGGACAAGGTCAAAAACATTCAGTACTTC. The V call is TRBV29-1, the J call TRBJ2-4; possibly TRBD1 for D (6 bases). This CDR3 spans 13 amino acids. In germline, CDR1 is SQVTM, CDR2 ANQGSEA.

Remarks on this clonotype: A much larger clone differs by one base, so this may be a read error. The chain has TRBV28 and TRBJ1-5, with unresolved D. The germline CDR1 and CDR2 sequences are MDHEN and SYDVKM. The V end was cut by 4 bases, the J end by 3 bases, with 13 bases between. The CDR3 runs 15 residues. CDR3: CASSSGRDYNQPQHF. DNA of the CDR3: TGTGCCAGCAGTTCCGGGAGAGACTACAATCAGCCCCAGCATTTT.